Listed here are 24 T cell receptor beta chains from one sample, sequenced in a study of cytomegalovirus exposure and HLA in healthy donors. Amplification used 60 Vbeta primers and 13 Jbeta primers. Clones were read by immunoSEQ multiplex PCR, and TCRdb kept only the in-frame ones, dropping some. The data contain fewer than 250,000 clones, around 80% of them seen just once; the ten biggest clones take up 4.5% to 7%. The specimen was PBMCs. These receptors came from a man aged 35 to 55 in good health and CMV-seropositive.

The genes are TRBV28 and TRBJ1-2; D may be TRBD1 (6 bases). Looked up from germline, CDR1 is MDHEN and CDR2 is SYDVKM. CDR3 length equals 14 residues. V dropped 4 bases and J dropped 6 bases, with 15 bases sitting between them. CDR3 sequence: CASSSLTGSNGYTF. The CDR3 DNA sequence: TGTGCCAGCAGTTCCCTGACAGGATCCAATGGCTACACCTTC.

The rearrangement joins TRBV5-5 to TRBJ1-1, with D uncertain. V lost 1 base, J lost 3 bases, and 10 bases lay in between. CDR3 size: 14 residues. Germline V CDR1 and CDR2: SGHKS, YYEKEE (reference sequence). The CDR3 region is CASSLRQVDTEAFF. CDR3 coding DNA: TGTGCCAGCAGCTTGCGTCAGGTTGACACTGAAGCTTTCTTT.

The V gene is TRBV25-1, the J gene TRBJ2-7, with unresolved D. Germline V gene lookup returns CDR1 MGHDK and CDR2 SYGVNS. Trimming shortened V by 3 bases and J by 5 bases, and 14 bases separated the two germline ends. This CDR3 contains 14 residues. CDR3 sequence: CASSDRYRLHEQYF. In DNA, the CDR3 is TGTGCCAGCAGTGACCGATATAGACTCCACGAGCAGTACTTC.

V gene TRBV6-5 combines with J gene TRBJ2-7; 11 bases line up with TRBD1. The CDR3 spans 15 residues. Germline V gene lookup returns CDR1 MNHEY and CDR2 SVGAGI. The junction had 6 bases not matched to a gene; V was cut back by 2 bases and J by 6 bases. The CDR3 DNA follows: TGTGCCAGCAGTTACGGGGACAGGGGGAATAGCGAGCAGTACTTC. It translates to CASSYGDRGNSEQYF.

The J gene is TRBJ2-2, the V gene TRBV7-9, with 8 bases identical to TRBD2. Germline trimming cut 8 bases from V and 4 bases from J; bases unmatched to any gene: 3. The CDR3 totals 13 residues. CDR1 is SEHNR, CDR2 FQNEAQ, per germline (reference sequence). CDR3 DNA: TGTGCCAGCTCCGGGAGGGCCACCGGGGAGCTGTTTTTT. Protein sequence: CASSGRATGELFF.

The V gene is TRBV15, the J gene TRBJ1-3; D perhaps matches TRBD1 (6 bases). Trimming took off 5 bases at V and 3 bases at J, with 17 bases between the two ends. This CDR3 region has 16 residues. Germline V gives CDR1 LNHNV, CDR2 YYDKDF (reference sequence). The CDR3 loop is CATSRLQGIGGNTIYF. CDR3 coding DNA: TGTGCCACCAGCCGGTTACAGGGTATAGGTGGAAACACCATATATTTT.

CDR3 sequence (DNA): TGTGCCAGCAGCCGGACAGGGGAGGAAGAGACCCAGTACTTC. This sequence encodes CASSRTGEEETQYF. The V gene is TRBV5-4, the J gene TRBJ2-5; 9 bases fit TRBD1. Germline lookup yields CDR1 SGHNT and CDR2 YYREEE (reference sequence). The CDR3 runs to 14 residues. V shed 4 bases and J 3 bases; nucleotides not matched to a gene: 4.

The chain recombines TRBV14 with TRBJ2-5; 11 nucleotides match TRBD2. CDR3 length: 17 residues. After removal of 1 base from V and 4 bases from J, the junction contained 8 bases not matched to a gene. Germline-derived CDR1 and CDR2 are SGHDN and FVKESK. CDR3: CASSQASPGLAAETQYF. The DNA of the CDR3 is TGTGCCAGCAGCCAAGCCTCGCCGGGACTAGCGGCAGAGACCCAGTACTTC.

The genes are TRBV5-1 and TRBJ2-1; TRBD2 matches 10 bases. The V gene end was trimmed by 5 bases and the J gene end by 7 bases; junction bases not matched to a gene: 6. This CDR3 comprises 14 residues. Germline CDR1 is SGHRS and CDR2 is YFSETQ. DNA for the CDR3: TGCGCCAGCAGGGGAGCGGGAGGGTGGAATGAGCAGTTCTTC. It encodes CASRGAGGWNEQFF.

In its sample, this clone was seen a few times. This sequence joins TRBV7-2 and TRBJ2-3, with 8 bases fitting TRBD2. J gave up 4 bases and V 1 base, and 13 bases lay outside the gene matches. This CDR3 is 18 amino acids long. Germline V gene sequence: CDR1 SGHTA, CDR2 FQGNSA. The CDR3 region has the DNA TGTGCCAGCAGCTTAGTTTGGGTAGCGGGGATGGGGGCAGATACGCAGTATTTT. Residues: CASSLVWVAGMGADTQYF. The variable domain in full, completed from reference TRBV7-2 and TRBJ2-3, reads GAGVSQSPSNKVTEKGKDVELRCDPISGHTALYWYRQSLGQGLEFLIYFQGNSAPDKSGLPSDRFSAERTGGSVSTLTIQRTQQEDSAVYLCASSLVWVAGMGADTQYFGPGTRLTVL.

In this sample, this clone turned up a few times. The chain uses TRBV5-1 and TRBJ2-7, with TRBD2 identical over 9 bases. Trimming at V came to 1 base and at J to 4 bases, leaving 0 bases not matched to a gene. Germline V gives CDR1 SGHRS, CDR2 YFSETQ. The CDR3 covers 13 residues. The CDR3 is CASSLTSGYEQYV. The CDR3 DNA reads as TGCGCCAGCAGCTTGACTAGCGGGTACGAGCAGTACGTC.

The chain links TRBV11-2 to TRBJ2-3, with D tentatively TRBD2 (6 bases). CDR3 length: 12 amino acids. Per germline, CDR1 SGHAT and CDR2 FQNNGV. V lost 5 bases and J 5 bases, leaving 8 bases between the germline ends. CDR3: CASSLGGDTQYF. The CDR3 DNA is TGTGCCAGCAGCCTGGGGGGAGATACGCAGTATTTT.

The chain links TRBV15 to TRBJ2-3; 9 nucleotides align to TRBD2. V lost 3 bases, J lost 2 bases, and 12 bases stayed unmatched. This CDR3 spans 18 amino acids. Germline CDR1 LNHNV, CDR2 YYDKDF (reference sequence). The CDR3 nucleotides read TGTGCCACCAGCAGTAGCCTCGCGGCGGGAGGGCTCACAGATACGCAGTATTTT. It encodes CATSSSLAAGGLTDTQYF.

The chain recombines TRBV6-5 with TRBJ2-1, with 8 bases aligning to TRBD2. The germline V gene has CDR1 MNHEY and CDR2 SVGAGI. The CDR3 contains 15 residues. The V gene end was trimmed by 2 bases and the J gene end by 8 bases; junction bases not matched to a gene: 8. In DNA form, the CDR3 reads TGTGCCAGCAGTTACGCGGGAAGCGGGAGCGATGAGCAGTTCTTC. Residues: CASSYAGSGSDEQFF.

A word on this clone: This same CDR3 is encoded by further DNA sequences in the sample. The J gene is TRBJ1-5, the V gene TRBV28, with a tentative D call TRBD1 (5 bases). Trimming stripped 3 bases from V and 0 bases from J, with 9 bases between. CDR3 length: 15 amino acids. Germline V gene lookup returns CDR1 MDHEN and CDR2 SYDVKM. The CDR3 loop is CASSFTGYSNQPQHF. The CDR3 DNA is TGTGCCAGCAGTTTTACAGGTTATAGCAATCAGCCCCAGCATTTT.

The gene calls are TRBV18 and TRBJ2-5, with D unresolved. This CDR3 has 13 residues. V lost 5 bases and J 2 bases, leaving 9 bases between the germline ends. In germline, CDR1 is KGHSH, CDR2 LQKENI. For the CDR3, the DNA is TGTGCCAGCTCAGCGACACAACAAGAGACCCAGTACTTC. The encoded protein is CASSATQQETQYF.

V usage is TRBV6-1 and J usage is TRBJ1-5; 8 bases fit TRBD1. The CDR3 runs to 17 residues. In germline, CDR1 is MNHNS, CDR2 SASEGT. The V gene end was trimmed by 4 bases and the J gene end by 2 bases; junction bases not matched to a gene: 10. The CDR3 coding sequence is TGTGCCAGCAGTGCCCAGACAGGGGAGTTCGGCAATCAGCCCCAGCATTTT. It is translated as CASSAQTGEFGNQPQHF.

The V gene is TRBV5-1, the J gene TRBJ2-7, with TRBD2 identical over 9 bases. CDR1 and CDR2 (germline): SGHRS, YFSETQ. V lost 0 bases to trimming and J lost 4 bases; unmatched junction nucleotides: 8. This CDR3 contains 16 residues. The CDR3 protein is CASSLGSVAGAYEQYF. The CDR3 DNA sequence: TGCGCCAGCAGCTTGGGTTCGGTAGCGGGAGCTTACGAGCAGTACTTC.

The rearrangement uses TRBV7-3 and TRBJ2-3, with D maybe TRBD2 (6 bases). V shed 5 bases and J shed 0 bases, with 9 bases lying between them. The length of the CDR3 is 14 residues. Germline V gene lookup returns CDR1 SGHTA and CDR2 FQGTGA. The CDR3 loop is CASSVGGSTDTQYF. For the CDR3, the DNA is TGTGCCAGCAGCGTGGGAGGTAGCACAGATACGCAGTATTTT.

V gene TRBV13 combines with J gene TRBJ2-7; 8 positions agree with TRBD2. Germline CDR1 PRHDT, CDR2 FYEKMQ (reference sequence). V lost 1 base and J lost 5; bases outside the gene matches: 4. The CDR3 is 14 amino acids. The DNA for the CDR3 is TGTGCCAGCAGCTTAGCGGGAGGGCCCGACGAGCAGTACTTC. Translation: CASSLAGGPDEQYF.

The rearrangement links TRBV6-1 to TRBJ1-2; unclear D gene. The V gene lost 5 bases and the J gene lost 2 bases, with 12 bases spanning the gap. CDR3 length: 14 amino acids. The V gene's germline CDR1 is MNHNS and CDR2 SASEGT. CDR3 nucleotides: TGTGCCAGCAGTCCCCGCGGTTCGAACTATGGCTACACCTTC. Encoded protein: CASSPRGSNYGYTF.

The chain combines TRBV19 with TRBJ2-5; 7 bases agree with TRBD2. This CDR3 spans 15 amino acids. V dropped 5 bases and J dropped 2; count of bases not matched to a gene: 8. Germline V gene data show CDR1 as LNHDA and CDR2 as SQIVND (reference sequence). The CDR3 spells CASSATLAVQETQYF. For the CDR3, the DNA is TGTGCCAGTAGTGCGACCCTAGCGGTACAAGAGACCCAGTACTTC.

The chain combines TRBV11-2 with TRBJ2-7; tentative D call: TRBD2 (6 bases). Germline V gene lookup returns CDR1 SGHAT and CDR2 FQNNGV. This CDR3 contains 15 residues. V shed 0 bases and J shed 3 bases, with 12 bases lying between them. The CDR3 is CASSLEGTELYEQYF. CDR3 nucleotides: TGTGCCAGCAGCTTAGAAGGGACTGAACTCTACGAGCAGTACTTC.

V usage is TRBV30 and J usage is TRBJ1-3; D uncertain. CDR1 is GTSNPN, CDR2 SVGIG, per germline (reference sequence). This CDR3 has 16 residues. V shed 0 bases and J shed 0 bases, with 12 bases lying between them. The CDR3 coding sequence is TGTGCCTGGAGTGTTTACGAGAGGTTCTCTGGAAACACCATATATTTT. Translating it yields CAWSVYERFSGNTIYF.